The 16 T cell receptor beta chains below come from one sample, sequenced in a study of CD8 T cells in Susac syndrome. Random-hexamer reverse transcription was applied to roughly 0.5 to 1 ug RNA. Via MiXCR, TCRdb re-called the immunoSEQ multiplex PCR reads, giving one row per CDR3 protein. The sample carries more than 200,000 distinct CDR3 sequences, about 93% recorded once. The sample taken for sequencing was CD8+ T cells from PBMCs. The origin of the receptors is a human donor with multiple sclerosis.

The genes are TRBV13 and TRBJ2-3, with 11 bases matching TRBD2. The ends lost 10 bases at V and 6 bases at J; junction bases unmatched: 9. The CDR3 has 14 amino acids. Germline V gene data show CDR1 as PRHDT and CDR2 as FYEKMQ (reference sequence). Here the CDR3 DNA reads TGTGCCACTTCGACTAGCGGGATCCCCGATACGCAGTATTTT. This gives the protein CATSTSGIPDTQYF.

V gene TRBV7-9 combines with J gene TRBJ2-1; weak D call: TRBD1 (5 bases). CDR3 length: 14 amino acids. From germline, CDR1 is SEHNR and CDR2 FQNEAQ (reference sequence). The germline V and J ends were trimmed by 6 bases and 8 bases, with 17 bases remaining between them. The CDR3 DNA reads as TGTGCCAGCAGGGCCACTAAGGGGTACGATGAGCAGTTCTTC. Translating it yields CASRATKGYDEQFF. Supplemented by reference TRBV7-9 and TRBJ2-1, the full variable domain reads DTGVSQNPRHKITKRGQNVTFRCDPISEHNRLYWYRQTLGQGPEFLTYFQNEAQLEKSRLLSDRFSAERPKGSFSTLEIQRTEQGDSAMYLCASRATKGYDEQFFGPGTRLTVL.

The gene calls are TRBV11-2 and TRBJ2-5; no firm D call. CDR1 is SGHAT and CDR2 is FQNNGV in the germline V gene. V shed 1 base and J shed 5 bases, with 20 bases lying between them. The CDR3 spans 17 residues. The CDR3 region has the DNA TGTGCCAGCAGCTTAGGGGAAAGCGAGTCATTGAGGGAGACCCAGTACTTC. Its translation is CASSLGESESLRETQYF.

The rearrangement uses TRBV29-1 and TRBJ2-7; 10 nucleotides agree with TRBD2. Trimming cost V 5 bases and J 2 bases; bases outside gene matches: 3. This CDR3 contains 13 residues. Germline CDR1 is SQVTM and CDR2 is ANQGSEA. The CDR3 DNA sequence: TGCAGCGTTTTTCTAGCGGGAGCCTACGAGCAGTACTTC. It yields the protein CSVFLAGAYEQYF.

This rearrangement joins TRBV7-9 to TRBJ1-4; D call uncertain. The CDR3 is 12 residues long. Looked up from germline, CDR1 is SEHNR and CDR2 is FQNEAQ (reference sequence). V was pared by 1 base and J by 5 bases, with 2 bases between. The DNA of the CDR3 is TGTGCCAGCAGCTTAGGGAATGAAAAACTGTTTTTT. It yields the protein CASSLGNEKLFF.

The rearrangement links TRBV14 to TRBJ2-1; TRBD1 is a possible D gene (6 bases). With 2 bases removed from V and 2 bases from J, the gap between germline ends came to 13 bases. Looked up from germline, CDR1 is SGHDN and CDR2 is FVKESK. This CDR3 region has 16 residues. The DNA of the CDR3 is TGTGCCAGCAGCCAATTCCAACAGGGAGCCTACAATGAGCAGTTCTTC. Translating it yields CASSQFQQGAYNEQFF.

This chain uses TRBV27 with TRBJ1-4; D gene ambiguous. Trimming stripped 4 bases from V and 0 bases from J, with 18 bases between. The CDR3 length is 18 residues. CDR1 MNHEY and CDR2 SMNVEV come from the germline V gene (reference sequence). The CDR3 is CASSWLSATAPTNEKLFF. For the CDR3, the DNA is TGTGCCAGCAGTTGGTTGAGTGCTACAGCTCCAACTAATGAAAAACTGTTTTTT.

The chain carries TRBV7-4 and TRBJ2-7, with 12 bases identical to TRBD2. After removal of 5 bases from V and 3 bases from J, the junction contained 17 bases not matched to a gene. CDR1 and CDR2 (germline): SGHVT, SQSDAQ. This CDR3 has 19 amino acids. CDR3 sequence: CASSLSPRLAGEVCYEQYF. The DNA for the CDR3 is TGTGCCAGCAGCCTGTCCCCCCGACTAGCGGGAGAAGTATGCTACGAGCAGTACTTC.

This chain joins TRBV7-9 and TRBJ2-3; 10 bases fit TRBD1. V lost 1 base and J lost 3; bases outside the gene matches: 13. The CDR3 is 19 amino acids. Germline CDR1 SEHNR, CDR2 FQNEAQ (reference sequence). The CDR3 nucleotides read TGTGCCAGCAGCTTAGGAGGATGGCGGGGGACAGGGGAGACAGATACGCAGTATTTT. Translation: CASSLGGWRGTGETDTQYF.

The chain uses TRBV5-6 and TRBJ2-3; possibly TRBD1 for D (6 bases). Germline lookup yields CDR1 SGHDT and CDR2 YYEEEE. There are 14 residues in the CDR3. Trimming removed 2 bases from V and 2 bases from J, with 9 bases in between. CDR3 bases: TGTGCCAGCAGCTTAACAGGGTTCACAGATACGCAGTATTTT. It specifies CASSLTGFTDTQYF. Full variable domain (outside the CDR3, taken from reference TRBV5-6 and TRBJ2-3): DAGVTQSPTHLIKTRGQQVTLRCSPKSGHDTVSWYQQALGQGPQFIFQYYEEEERQRGNFPDRFSGHQFPNYSSELNVNALLLGDSALYLCASSLTGFTDTQYFGPGTRLTVL.

The chain uses TRBV4-3 and TRBJ2-3, with TRBD1 matching 8 bases. This CDR3 contains 15 residues. Germline assignment: CDR1 LGHNA and CDR2 YSLEER. Trimming took 1 base from V and 2 from J; bases not matched to a gene: 2. CDR3 nucleotide sequence: TGCGCCAGCAGCCAAGGACAGGGGAACACAGATACGCAGTATTTT. Encoded protein: CASSQGQGNTDTQYF.

The V and J genes are TRBV29-1 and TRBJ1-3; D gene ambiguous. V lost 0 bases and J lost 2, with 11 bases in between. The CDR3 is 15 residues long. In germline, CDR1 is SQVTM, CDR2 ANQGSEA. Here the CDR3 DNA reads TGCAGCGTTGAAGATCCGCCTACGGCTGGAAACACCATATATTTT. As protein: CSVEDPPTAGNTIYF.

The V and J genes are TRBV20-1 and TRBJ2-1, with TRBD1 identical over 7 bases. The CDR3 is made up of 12 amino acids. J lost 9 bases, V lost 6 bases, and 8 bases had no gene match. In germline, CDR1 is DFQATT, CDR2 SNEGSKA (reference sequence). This chain's CDR3 is CSAATGLGEQFF. CDR3 sequence (DNA): TGCAGTGCCGCGACAGGGCTTGGTGAGCAGTTCTTC.

The V gene is TRBV19, the J gene TRBJ1-5; D not certain. The CDR3 extends over 13 amino acids. Trimming cost V 2 bases and J 0 bases, with 2 bases left between them. Germline V gene lookup returns CDR1 LNHDA and CDR2 SQIVND (reference sequence). The CDR3 region is CASSISSNQPQHF. In DNA form, the CDR3 reads TGTGCCAGTAGTATAAGTAGCAATCAGCCCCAGCATTTT.

This clonotype turned up a few times. This chain links TRBV29-1 with TRBJ2-1, with no clear D. Looked up from germline, CDR1 is SQVTM and CDR2 is ANQGSEA. This CDR3 region has 12 residues. V gave up 0 bases and J gave up 6 bases, with 6 bases separating them. The CDR3: CSVEDQRNEQFF. The CDR3 bases are TGCAGCGTTGAAGATCAGCGCAATGAGCAGTTCTTC.

This clonotype was detected only once. The CDR3 is CASSDVQENTEAFF. As DNA, the CDR3 is TGTGCCAGCAGTGACGTACAGGAGAACACTGAAGCTTTCTTT. This chain connects TRBV11-3 to TRBJ1-1; D possibly corresponds to TRBD1 (5 bases). Germline CDR1 SGHNT, CDR2 YENEEA. The CDR3 loop spans 14 amino acids. V was pared by 6 bases and J by 1 base, with 12 bases between.